A selection of T cell receptor beta chains follows, all from one sample in a study of blood T cell repertoires in COVID-19. Clones were sequenced by immunoSEQ multiplex PCR, and TCRdb holds only the in-frame ones, with some missing. The profile shows fewer than 500,000 clones, around 90% of them singletons. Sequencing input: PBMCs or T cells enriched from blood (not recorded which). The receptors originated from a woman aged 18-29 years who had recovered from COVID-19. Each CDR3 is given with its conserved first and last residue. A D gene is named only where the DNA matches it firmly. Rows give clone size only sometimes, using once, few, many, or a class for an expanded clone.

clone size	V gene	D gene	J gene	CDR3 protein	CDR3 DNA
-	TRBV30	-	TRBJ2-4	CAWSEGGKAKNIQYF	TGTGCCTGGAGTGAAGGGGGTAAGGCCAAAAACATTCAGTACTTC
-	TRBV7-6	TRBD1	TRBJ1-5	CASSLGAGGGLPQHF	TGTGCCAGCAGCTTAGGGGCAGGGGGAGGTCTGCCCCAGCATTTT
-	TRBV2	-	TRBJ1-2	CASNTGKNYGYTF	TGTGCCAGCAACACAGGGAAGAACTATGGCTACACCTTC
-	TRBV2	-	TRBJ2-7	CASSEGRYGYEQYF	TGTGCCAGCAGTGAGGGCAGGTACGGCTACGAGCAGTACTTC
once	TRBV21-1	-	TRBJ1-5	CASEGGKWQVNQPQHF	TGTGCCAGCGAAGGGGGTAAGTGGCAGGTCAATCAGCCCCAGCATTTT
-	TRBV6-5	-	TRBJ2-1	CASSPGYNEQFF	TGTGCCAGCAGTCCAGGGTACAATGAGCAGTTCTTC
-	TRBV7-2	-	TRBJ1-5	CASSPGVVNNQPQHF	TGTGCCAGCAGCCCCGGGGTCGTTAACAATCAGCCCCAGCATTTT
-	TRBV30	TRBD2	TRBJ2-3	CAWSRTSGTDTQYF	TGTGCCTGGTCCCGGACTAGCGGTACAGATACGCAGTATTTT
-	TRBV15	-	TRBJ1-1	CATSRDRGEVGTEAFF	TGTGCCACCAGCAGAGATCGGGGGGAGGTGGGCACTGAAGCTTTCTTT
-	TRBV6-5	-	TRBJ1-2	CASSPRGHGYTF	TGTGCCAGCAGTCCCCGCGGGCATGGCTACACCTTC
-	TRBV30	-	TRBJ2-5	CAWSRSQKQETQYF	TGTGCCTGGAGTCGATCCCAGAAACAAGAGACCCAGTACTTC
-	TRBV7-9	TRBD1	TRBJ1-1	CASSLRDRGNTEAFF	TGTGCCAGCAGCCTCCGGGACAGAGGGAACACTGAAGCTTTCTTT
-	TRBV5-6	TRBD1	TRBJ1-2	CASSPGQGHPGDYGYTF	TGTGCCAGCAGCCCCGGACAGGGTCATCCAGGTGACTATGGCTACACCTTC
-	TRBV10-3	TRBD1	TRBJ1-1	CAISEQAPGQGIGEAFF	TGTGCCATCAGTGAGCAAGCCCCGGGACAGGGGATTGGTGAAGCTTTCTTT
-	TRBV28	-	TRBJ1-2	CATSDGDGYTF	TGTGCCACCTCGGACGGGGATGGCTACACCTTC
-	TRBV7-9	-	TRBJ2-2	CASSLGGLNTGELFF	TGTGCCAGCAGCTTGGGGGGGCTGAACACCGGGGAGCTGTTTTTT
-	TRBV7-2	TRBD2	TRBJ2-1	CASSPGTSGGGGEQFF	TGTGCCAGCAGCCCGGGGACTAGCGGGGGCGGCGGAGAGCAGTTCTTC
-	TRBV5-4	-	TRBJ2-1	CASRGGANEQFF	TGTGCCAGCAGGGGGGGGGCCAATGAGCAGTTCTTC
-	TRBV20-1	-	TRBJ2-7	CSASFGGATYEQYF	TGCAGTGCTAGTTTCGGGGGTGCAACCTACGAGCAGTACTTC
once	TRBV5-1	-	TRBJ2-2	CASGLKIGTGELFF	TGCGCCAGTGGACTTAAGATTGGCACCGGGGAGCTGTTTTTT
-	TRBV30	-	TRBJ1-2	CAWRPPGYGYTF	TGTGCCTGGAGGCCACCGGGCTATGGCTACACCTTC
-	TRBV11-3	-	TRBJ2-1	CASSLVAGEYNEQFF	TGTGCCAGCAGCTTAGTAGCAGGGGAATACAATGAGCAGTTCTTC
-	TRBV5-5	TRBD1	TRBJ1-6	CASSHRGPNNSPLHF	TGTGCCAGCAGCCACAGGGGGCCCAATAATTCACCCCTCCACTTT
-	TRBV28	-	TRBJ2-3	CASSLGGTDTQYF	TGTGCCAGCAGTTTAGGAGGAACAGATACGCAGTATTTT
-	TRBV1	-	TRBJ2-5	CTSSQEWRGGDETQYF	TGCACCAGCAGCCAAGAGTGGCGGGGGGGCGACGAGACCCAGTACTTC
-	TRBV7-9	-	TRBJ2-2	CASSSLGEGGTGELFF	TGTGCCAGCAGCTCCCTCGGTGAGGGAGGCACCGGGGAGCTGTTTTTT
-	TRBV30	-	TRBJ2-1	CAWSVLDEQFF	TGTGCCTGGAGTGTACTGGATGAGCAGTTCTTC
-	TRBV5-1	-	TRBJ1-3	CASSLDSLSDTIYF	TGCGCCAGCAGCTTGGACAGCCTGAGTGACACCATATATTTT
-	TRBV4-1	-	TRBJ1-5	CASSQGASQPQHF	TGCGCCAGCAGCCAAGGGGCCAGTCAGCCCCAGCATTTT
-	TRBV19	TRBD1	TRBJ2-2	CASSISPGQGGNTGELFF	TGTGCCAGTAGTATTTCGCCGGGACAGGGGGGAAACACCGGGGAGCTGTTTTTT
-	TRBV3-1/TRBV3-2	TRBD1	TRBJ2-7	CASSTRGGSEQYF	TGTGCCAGCAGCACAAGAGGGGGCTCCGAGCAGTACTTC
-	TRBV19	-	TRBJ1-1	CASSMVGDTEAFF	TGTGCCAGTAGTATGGTCGGAGACACTGAAGCTTTCTTT
-	TRBV10-3	-	TRBJ2-3	CASAGTTDTQYF	TGTGCCTCCGCGGGCACCACAGATACGCAGTATTTT
few	TRBV5-6	-	TRBJ1-1	CASSHRDRVPEAFF	TGTGCCAGCAGCCACAGGGACCGGGTGCCTGAAGCTTTCTTT
-	TRBV27	TRBD1	TRBJ2-7	CASRPAGGDLALEQYF	TGTGCCAGCAGGCCCGCAGGGGGCGACTTGGCCCTCGAGCAGTACTTC
-	TRBV2	TRBD1	TRBJ1-1	CASSNRGTEAFF	TGTGCCAGCAGTAACAGGGGAACTGAAGCTTTCTTT
-	TRBV5-1	TRBD1	TRBJ1-2	CASSDYQGAEYGYTF	TGCGCCAGCAGCGACTACCAGGGGGCCGAGTATGGCTACACCTTC
-	TRBV4-1	-	TRBJ2-4	CASSQDVSKNIQYF	TGCGCCAGCAGCCAAGACGTTTCCAAAAACATTCAGTACTTC
-	TRBV6-4	-	TRBJ2-6	CASSVGTSYSGANVLTF	TGTGCCAGCAGTGTAGGGACATCTTACTCTGGGGCCAACGTCCTGACTTTC
-	TRBV7-2	TRBD2	TRBJ2-7	CASSFRGSGGYEQYF	TGTGCCAGCAGCTTTAGGGGAAGCGGGGGGTACGAGCAGTACTTC
-	TRBV4-1	-	TRBJ1-3	CASSLGGRSGNTIYF	TGCGCCAGCAGCTTGGGAGGGCGCTCTGGAAACACCATATATTTT
-	TRBV4-2	TRBD2	TRBJ2-5	CASSQERSGGPDVETQYF	TGTGCCAGCAGCCAAGAAAGGAGCGGGGGGCCCGACGTAGAGACCCAGTACTTC
-	TRBV19	TRBD2	TRBJ2-2	CASSPKRGAFTGELFF	TGTGCCAGTAGTCCCAAGCGGGGGGCCTTCACCGGGGAGCTGTTTTTT
-	TRBV28	-	TRBJ1-1	CAVLRAPNTEAFF	TGTGCCGTCTTGAGGGCCCCAAACACTGAAGCTTTCTTT
-	TRBV10-3	-	TRBJ1-2	CAISEQREIYGYTF	TGTGCCATCAGTGAACAGAGGGAAATCTATGGCTACACCTTC
-	TRBV7-8	-	TRBJ2-5	CASSLEGVYQETQYF	TGTGCCAGCAGCTTAGAAGGGGTGTACCAAGAGACCCAGTACTTC
-	TRBV6-5	TRBD1	TRBJ1-5	CASKPRGRNQPQHF	TGTGCCAGCAAGCCCAGGGGGCGCAATCAGCCCCAGCATTTT
once	TRBV28	-	TRBJ1-6	CASSPPGSPLHF	TGTGCCAGCAGTCCCCCAGGTTCACCCCTCCACTTT
once	TRBV5-1	-	TRBJ1-5	CASSPLPGSNQPQHF	TGCGCCAGCAGCCCCTTGCCGGGGAGCAATCAGCCCCAGCATTTT
-	TRBV2	TRBD1	TRBJ1-4	CASSEGRGFEKLFF	TGTGCCAGCAGTGAGGGCAGGGGGTTTGAAAAACTGTTTTTT
-	TRBV2	-	TRBJ2-7	CASSSLTEEQVSYEQYF	TGTGCCAGCAGTTCCCTCACGGAAGAACAGGTTTCCTACGAGCAGTACTTC
-	TRBV5-1	-	TRBJ2-3	CASRTTGGTDTQYF	TGCGCCAGCAGAACGACCGGAGGGACAGATACGCAGTATTTT
-	TRBV27	TRBD2	TRBJ2-1	CASSFGTSGVNEQFF	TGTGCCAGCAGTTTCGGGACTAGCGGGGTCAATGAGCAGTTCTTC
-	TRBV2	-	TRBJ1-2	CASKDLPWEGYTF	TGTGCCAGCAAGGACCTACCTTGGGAGGGCTACACCTTC